This TCR beta chain was observed in a study of beta chain features in type 1 diabetes. Study summary: Researchers looked at some 99 million sorted cells across all samples.

The CDR3 contains 13 residues. The germline CDR1 and CDR2 sequences are SEHNR and FQNEAQ (reference sequence). On this clone itself: Its antigen is currently unknown.

General observations from the study: More deletions and fewer insertions at VDJ junctions were found in patients with type 1 diabetes. Compared with healthy donors, patients appeared to share more similar naive, central memory and regulatory TCRB repertoires.

Expressed TCRB transcripts got sequenced, as all isolated RNA was reverse transcribed. TCRdb keeps only in-frame clones here, not all; method: immunoSEQ multiplex PCR. Altogether about 16,000 clones are present, 55% being singletons, with the ten largest covering roughly 0.45%. Staining for CD45RO/CCR7/CD25/CD127/CD95/CD27 allowed sorting of CD4+ naive, central memory, regulatory and stem cell-like memory cells. This sequence joins TRBV7-9 and TRBJ2-5; 7 bases map to TRBD2. The DNA end lines up better with TRBJ2-7; the J call may be wrong. This TCR was sampled from a woman aged 18-35 years in good health. Specimen: stem cell memory CD4+ T cells from blood. CDR3 protein: CASGAGSSYEQYF. DNA for the CDR3: TGTGCCAGCGGAGCGGGAAGCTCCTACGAGCAGTACTTC.